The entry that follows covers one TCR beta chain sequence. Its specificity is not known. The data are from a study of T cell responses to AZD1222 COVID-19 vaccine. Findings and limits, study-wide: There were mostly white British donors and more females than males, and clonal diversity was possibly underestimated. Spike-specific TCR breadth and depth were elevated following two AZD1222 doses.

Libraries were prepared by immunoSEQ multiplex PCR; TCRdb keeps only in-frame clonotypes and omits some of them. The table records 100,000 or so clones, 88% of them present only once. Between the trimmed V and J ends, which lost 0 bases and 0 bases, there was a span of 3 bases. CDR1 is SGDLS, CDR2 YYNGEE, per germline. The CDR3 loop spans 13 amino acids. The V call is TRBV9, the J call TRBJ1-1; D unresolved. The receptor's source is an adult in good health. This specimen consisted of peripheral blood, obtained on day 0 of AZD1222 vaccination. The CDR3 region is CASSVAVNTEAFF. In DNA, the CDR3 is TGTGCCAGCAGCGTAGCAGTGAACACTGAAGCTTTCTTT.